The clone carrying this TCR beta chain appeared a few times. Assay: immunoSEQ multiplex PCR; the TCRdb copy retains only in-frame clones and omits some. Of tens of thousands of clones in the sample, around 85% were seen once. These data belong to a study of T cells in localized non-small cell lung cancer. This CDR3 region has 13 residues. Per the germline V gene, CDR1 is MDHEN and CDR2 is SYDVKM. Trimming took 5 bases from V and 10 from J; bases not matched to a gene: 10. The chain has TRBV28 and TRBJ1-2; 7 bases line up with TRBD1. Sample: peripheral blood, taken before any cancer treatment. This clonotype originated in a man between 40 and 70 years old with stage I lung adenocarcinoma. The CDR3 DNA sequence: TGTGCCAGCAGTCCCTTTCTGACAGGGAACTACACCTTC. Protein: CASSPFLTGNYTF.